Listed here are 32 T cell receptor beta chains from one sample, sequenced in a study of relationships among human T cell subsets. The T cell receptor alpha and beta CDR3 regions were amplified from mRNA by semiquantitative ARM-PCR. Tagged nested gene-specific primers were used first, then communal superprimers amplified exponentially. One entry per CDR3 protein, called by TCRdb with MiXCR from the multiplex PCR reads. The sample has about 8,900 distinct CDR3 sequences; around 49% are singletons. From the CD45RA-negative fraction, anti-CD45RO beads picked out CD45RA-RO+ memory T cells. Sequenced material: memory T cells sorted from blood. These receptors were collected from a man aged 35-49 years in good health.

This clonotype appeared a few times. CDR3 sequence (DNA): TGCGCCAGCAGCTCCCGAGGGCAATCCTACGAGCAGTACTTC. It codes for CASSSRGQSYEQYF. This rearrangement joins TRBV5-1 to TRBJ2-7; perhaps TRBD2 as D (5 bases). The CDR3 spans 14 residues. CDR1 is SGHRS and CDR2 is YFSETQ in the germline V gene. V shed 3 bases and J shed 1 base, with 11 bases lying between them.

With respect to this clonotype: At one of its ends the junction is not consistent with the germline gene, which may arise from a read error. The chain combines TRBV5-4 with TRBJ2-2, with 8 bases aligning to TRBD1. Germline V gene data show CDR1 as SGHNT and CDR2 as YYREEE (reference sequence). This CDR3 has 14 residues. For the CDR3, the DNA is TGCGCCAGCAGCCCGCGGACAGGGCCCGGGGAGCTGTTTTTT. Its translation is CASSPRTGPGELFF.

V and J are TRBV5-1 and TRBJ2-3; D not certain. The germline gives CDR1 SGHRS, CDR2 YFSETQ. Trimming took 4 bases from V and 5 from J, leaving 8 bases between them. The CDR3 totals 12 residues. DNA of the CDR3: TGCGCCAGCAGCGTAAACAGAGATACGCAGTATTTT. It codes for CASSVNRDTQYF.

The genes are TRBV11-3 and TRBJ1-5, with D perhaps matching TRBD1 (5 bases). V gave up 0 bases and J gave up 3 bases, with 12 bases separating them. Germline CDR1 and CDR2: SGHNT and YENEEA. CDR3 length equals 16 residues. The CDR3 is CASSLDLGRNNQPQHF. The CDR3 region has the DNA TGTGCCAGCAGCTTAGATTTGGGACGGAACAATCAGCCCCAGCATTTT.

The chain has TRBV7-6 and TRBJ2-3; 12 bases match TRBD2. V lost 5 bases, J lost 1 base, and 4 bases stayed unmatched. Germline CDR1 and CDR2: SGHVS and FNYEAQ. The CDR3 is made up of 16 amino acids. The CDR3 loop is CASSPRTSGGTDTQYF. The CDR3, as DNA: TGTGCCAGCAGCCCCCGGACTAGCGGGGGCACAGATACGCAGTATTTT.

The chain couples TRBV10-2 to TRBJ2-1; the D call may be TRBD1 or TRBD2 (5 bases each). Germline CDR1 is WSHSY and CDR2 is SAAADI. Trimming took off 10 bases at V and 9 bases at J, with 10 bases between the two ends. The CDR3 is 10 amino acids. The CDR3 is CATSGTEQFF. The CDR3 DNA sequence: TGCGCCACCTCCGGGACTGAGCAGTTCTTC.

This clonotype occurred once. The V call is TRBV20-1, the J call TRBJ2-5; TRBD2 aligns across 8 bases. The CDR3 runs to 16 residues. Trimming at V came to 4 bases and at J to 2 bases, leaving 12 bases not matched to a gene. Germline V CDR1 and CDR2: DFQATT, SNEGSKA (reference sequence). The CDR3 protein is CSATELAENTQETQYF. The CDR3 bases are TGCAGTGCTACGGAACTAGCGGAGAACACTCAAGAGACCCAGTACTTC.

This chain uses TRBV28 with TRBJ1-1, with a possible D match to TRBD1 (5 bases). Deletions cut 5 bases from V and 5 bases from J, with 18 bases between. This CDR3 is built from 15 residues. Per germline, CDR1 MDHEN and CDR2 SYDVKM. CDR3 sequence reads: CASSRDQGETTEAFF. CDR3 nucleotides: TGTGCCAGCAGTCGAGACCAGGGCGAGACGACTGAAGCTTTCTTT.

The CDR3 DNA is TGCAGCGTTGGAGATACAGCGCCAGATACGCAGTATTTT. Amino acids: CSVGDTAPDTQYF. The chain joins TRBV29-1 to TRBJ2-3; D gene uncertain. Trimming stripped 4 bases from V and 4 bases from J, with 12 bases between. This CDR3 has 13 residues. Germline V CDR1 and CDR2: SQVTM, ANQGSEA.

The J gene is TRBJ2-1, the V gene TRBV28; 8 nucleotides line up with TRBD2. Trimming took 5 bases from V and 9 from J; bases not matched to a gene: 9. Germline CDR1 and CDR2: MDHEN and SYDVKM. The CDR3 extends over 14 amino acids. CDR3 protein: CASSVAGLQPEQFF. CDR3 bases: TGTGCCAGCAGTGTAGCGGGACTACAGCCTGAGCAGTTCTTC.

The genes are TRBV7-9 and TRBJ2-1; no definite D call. Germline V gives CDR1 SEHNR, CDR2 FQNEAQ (reference sequence). The CDR3 runs to 12 residues. Trimming left V 5 bases short and J 10 bases short, with 12 bases between. The CDR3 sequence is CASSPRGIEQFF. The DNA for the CDR3 is TGTGCCAGCAGCCCTAGAGGAATCGAGCAGTTCTTC. The complete variable domain, with remaining parts taken from reference TRBV7-9 and TRBJ2-1, reads DTGVSQNPRHKITKRGQNVTFRCDPISEHNRLYWYRQTLGQGPEFLTYFQNEAQLEKSRLLSDRFSAERPKGSFSTLEIQRTEQGDSAMYLCASSPRGIEQFFGPGTRLTVL.

V gene TRBV20-1 combines with J gene TRBJ2-7; D remains unclear. V was shortened by 6 bases and J by 6 bases, with 21 bases between the two germline ends. Germline CDR1 is DFQATT and CDR2 is SNEGSKA (reference sequence). The CDR3 covers 14 residues. The CDR3 is CSALSRVGLSEQYF. CDR3 sequence (DNA): TGCAGTGCGCTGTCCCGCGTCGGGCTTAGCGAGCAGTACTTC.

V gene TRBV14 combines with J gene TRBJ2-7; no clear D gene. The germline V gene has CDR1 SGHDN and CDR2 FVKESK. The CDR3 is 14 amino acids. The V gene lost 1 base and the J gene lost 3 bases, with 10 bases spanning the gap. CDR3 nucleotide sequence: TGTGCCAGCAGCCAAGGACTCGGAAACTACGAGCAGTACTTC. Translated, it gives CASSQGLGNYEQYF.

This chain uses TRBV30 with TRBJ2-3; D is perhaps TRBD1 or TRBD2 (5 bases each). Trimming pared 2 bases from V and 0 bases from J, leaving 6 bases between. CDR1 is GTSNPN, CDR2 SVGIG, per germline (reference sequence). This CDR3 has 13 residues. Here the CDR3 reads CAWSWGSTDTQYF. The CDR3 DNA reads TGTGCCTGGAGTTGGGGGAGCACAGATACGCAGTATTTT.

The chain couples TRBV14 to TRBJ2-1; the match to TRBD2 covers 7 bases. Germline-derived CDR1 and CDR2 are SGHDN and FVKESK. Unmatched junction bases numbered 6, after V lost 1 base and J lost 6 bases. This CDR3 is built from 15 residues. This CDR3 reads CASSQARGGPNEQFF. The CDR3 region has the DNA TGTGCCAGCAGCCAAGCCCGCGGGGGTCCCAATGAGCAGTTCTTC.

This clonotype showed up just once. V gene TRBV28 combines with J gene TRBJ1-1; D might be TRBD1 (5 bases). Germline CDR1 and CDR2: MDHEN and SYDVKM. Trimming shortened V by 0 bases and J by 5 bases, and 10 bases separated the two germline ends. There are 14 residues in the CDR3. The CDR3 DNA sequence: TGTGCCAGCAGTTTATGGGGGACCCCAACTGAAGCTTTCTTT. Translation gives CASSLWGTPTEAFF. Full variable domain (rest looked up from reference TRBV28 and TRBJ1-1): DVKVTQSSRYLVKRTGEKVFLECVQDMDHENMFWYRQDPGLGLRLIYFSYDVKMKEKGDIPEGYSVSREKKERFSLILESASTNQTSMYLCASSLWGTPTEAFFGQGTRLTVV.

The CDR3 sequence is CASSQDRQRGHTDTQYF. The CDR3 region has the DNA TGTGCCAGCAGCCAAGATCGCCAGCGGGGGCACACAGATACGCAGTATTTT. The chain combines TRBV4-2 with TRBJ2-3, with 8 bases aligning to TRBD2. The CDR3 is 17 residues long. Germline V gives CDR1 LGHNA, CDR2 YNFKEQ. V was pared by 0 bases and J by 2 bases, with 7 bases of the junction left unmatched.

This clonotype was counted only a few times. The V gene is TRBV5-1, the J gene TRBJ1-6; D is ambiguous. Germline-derived CDR1 and CDR2 are SGHRS and YFSETQ. V lost 6 bases to trimming and J lost 7 bases, with 11 bases between them. The CDR3 is 13 residues long. CDR3 DNA sequence: TGCGCCAGCAATGACGGTGGGAATTCACCCCTCCACTTT. It codes for CASNDGGNSPLHF.

J is TRBJ1-4 and V is TRBV18; TRBD1 aligns across 9 bases. Trimming cost V 5 bases and J 0 bases; bases outside gene matches: 1. Germline assignment: CDR1 KGHSH and CDR2 LQKENI. The CDR3 spans 15 residues. The CDR3 coding sequence is TGTGCCAGCTCAGGACAGGGGACAACTAATGAAAAACTGTTTTTT. It is translated as CASSGQGTTNEKLFF.

This chain joins TRBV5-1 and TRBJ2-1; D unresolved. CDR3 length equals 11 residues. The germline V and J ends were trimmed by 4 bases and 9 bases, with 8 bases remaining between them. Germline-derived CDR1 and CDR2 are SGHRS and YFSETQ. The CDR3 sequence is CASSLESEQFF. The CDR3 nucleotides read TGCGCCAGCAGCCTAGAGTCTGAGCAGTTCTTC.

V usage is TRBV28 and J usage is TRBJ2-3, with 7 bases lining up with TRBD2. With 6 bases clipped from V and 4 bases from J, the junction kept 13 bases outside the gene matches. In germline, CDR1 is MDHEN, CDR2 SYDVKM. This CDR3 has 16 residues. The CDR3 sequence is CASSPNGRRVSDTQYF. Written as DNA, the CDR3 is TGTGCCAGCAGCCCGAACGGGAGGCGGGTATCAGATACGCAGTATTTT. The complete variable domain, with remaining parts taken from reference TRBV28 and TRBJ2-3, reads DVKVTQSSRYLVKRTGEKVFLECVQDMDHENMFWYRQDPGLGLRLIYFSYDVKMKEKGDIPEGYSVSREKKERFSLILESASTNQTSMYLCASSPNGRRVSDTQYFGPGTRLTVL.

This clonotype was observed a single time. This chain uses TRBV7-9 with TRBJ1-2; 7 positions match TRBD1. Trimming removed 5 bases from V and 0 bases from J; junction bases left unmatched: 6. In germline, CDR1 is SEHNR, CDR2 FQNEAQ (reference sequence). The CDR3 consists of 15 residues. The CDR3: CASSPNRGPNYGYTF. The CDR3 coding sequence is TGTGCCAGCAGCCCCAACAGGGGCCCTAACTATGGCTACACCTTC.

In nucleotides, the CDR3 is TGTGCCAGCTTCTCGAGGGGACAGGGGAGGGGGGAGCAGTACTTC. It encodes CASFSRGQGRGEQYF. The genes are TRBV28 and TRBJ2-7; TRBD1 matches 10 bases. Germline V gives CDR1 MDHEN, CDR2 SYDVKM. J gave up 7 bases and V 8 bases, and 14 bases lay outside the gene matches. The CDR3 loop spans 15 amino acids.

This clonotype was recorded a few times. The chain links TRBV20-1 to TRBJ2-3; D ambiguous. V was cut by 6 bases and J by 1 base, with 11 bases left in between. This CDR3 has 13 amino acids. The germline gives CDR1 DFQATT, CDR2 SNEGSKA (reference sequence). The CDR3 coding sequence is TGCAGTGCAGCCTCCCAACGCACAGATACGCAGTATTTT. It specifies CSAASQRTDTQYF.

The rearrangement uses TRBV4-2 and TRBJ2-2, with D uncertain. Between the trimmed V and J ends, which lost 1 base and 7 bases, there was a span of 7 bases. The CDR3 is made up of 13 amino acids. Germline loops: CDR1 LGHNA, CDR2 YNFKEQ. As DNA, the CDR3 is TGTGCCAGCAGCCAAGTACGAGGCGGGGAGCTGTTTTTT. As protein: CASSQVRGGELFF.

The chain employs TRBV5-1 and TRBJ2-3; TRBD2 aligns across 12 bases. V trimming: 7 bases; J trimming: 3 bases; junction bases outside the gene matches: 15. Per germline, CDR1 SGHRS and CDR2 YFSETQ. This CDR3 spans 18 amino acids. The chain's CDR3 is CASPPGLAGGPFTDTQYF. CDR3 nucleotides: TGCGCCAGCCCCCCGGGGCTAGCGGGAGGGCCTTTTACAGATACGCAGTATTTT. The full variable domain, its missing parts supplied by reference TRBV5-1 and TRBJ2-3, is KAGVTQTPRYLIKTRGQQVTLSCSPISGHRSVSWYQQTPGQGLQFLFEYFSETQRNKGNFPGRFSGRQFSNSRSEMNVSTLELGDSALYLCASPPGLAGGPFTDTQYFGPGTRLTVL.

V and J are TRBV5-1 and TRBJ1-2; 10 bases agree with TRBD1. J gave up 8 bases and V 6 bases, and 13 bases lay outside the gene matches. The CDR3 covers 15 residues. Germline V CDR1 and CDR2: SGHRS, YFSETQ. CDR3 sequence: CASKVESGQGHGYTF. As DNA, the CDR3 is TGCGCCAGCAAGGTTGAGTCGGGACAGGGGCACGGCTACACCTTC. Together with reference TRBV5-1 and TRBJ1-2, the CDR3 gives the full variable domain: KAGVTQTPRYLIKTRGQQVTLSCSPISGHRSVSWYQQTPGQGLQFLFEYFSETQRNKGNFPGRFSGRQFSNSRSEMNVSTLELGDSALYLCASKVESGQGHGYTFGSGTRLTVV.

This sequence joins TRBV21-1 and TRBJ2-7; the tabulated D call, TRBD2, remains unverified against the DNA. TRBV21-1 is a listed pseudogene. This CDR3 has 15 amino acids. CDR3 in DNA: TGTGCCAGCAGCCACGTCACTAGCGGGGTATACGAGCAGTACTTC. Protein product: CASSHVTSGVYEQYF.

This clonotype was picked up a small number of times. This chain uses TRBV20-1 with TRBJ2-1; either TRBD1 or TRBD2 may supply D (6 bases each). This CDR3 spans 17 amino acids. Germline V gene data show CDR1 as DFQATT and CDR2 as SNEGSKA (reference sequence). V dropped 1 base and J dropped 1 base, with 17 bases sitting between them. CDR3 coding DNA: TGCAGTGCTAGAGGGTTCAGGAGAGGGGGGTCCTACAATGAGCAGTTCTTC. Translating it yields CSARGFRRGGSYNEQFF.

This clonotype appeared a single time. This chain connects TRBV2 to TRBJ2-6, with a possible D match to TRBD1 (6 bases). V was trimmed by 7 bases and J by 3 bases, leaving 13 bases between them. Per the germline V gene, CDR1 is SNHLY and CDR2 is FYNNEI. The CDR3 has 15 residues. The CDR3 region is CASTRGVLGANVLTF. The CDR3, as DNA: TGTGCCAGCACCAGGGGAGTTCTTGGGGCCAACGTCCTGACTTTC. Full variable domain (missing parts from reference TRBV2 and TRBJ2-6): EPEVTQTPSHQVTQMGQEVILRCVPISNHLYFYWYRQILGQKVEFLVSFYNNEISEKSEIFDDQFSVERPDGSNFTLKIRSTKLEDSAMYFCASTRGVLGANVLTFGAGSRLTVL.

The chain recombines TRBV28 with TRBJ2-7; D is unclear. V lost 6 bases to trimming and J lost 3 bases, with 9 bases between them. There are 12 residues in the CDR3. Germline V gene data show CDR1 as MDHEN and CDR2 as SYDVKM. The CDR3 region is CASRNQNYEQYF. CDR3 nucleotides: TGTGCCAGCAGAAACCAAAACTACGAGCAGTACTTC.

In this sample, this clonotype turned up a few times. The chain is built from TRBV10-3 and TRBJ1-1; TRBD1 is a possible D gene (6 bases). CDR3 length equals 14 residues. From germline, CDR1 is ENHRY and CDR2 SYGVKD. Trimming stripped 0 bases from V and 9 bases from J, with 14 bases between. The CDR3 sequence is CAISESTTGTKAFF. The CDR3, as DNA: TGTGCCATCAGTGAGTCAACGACAGGAACGAAAGCTTTCTTT.